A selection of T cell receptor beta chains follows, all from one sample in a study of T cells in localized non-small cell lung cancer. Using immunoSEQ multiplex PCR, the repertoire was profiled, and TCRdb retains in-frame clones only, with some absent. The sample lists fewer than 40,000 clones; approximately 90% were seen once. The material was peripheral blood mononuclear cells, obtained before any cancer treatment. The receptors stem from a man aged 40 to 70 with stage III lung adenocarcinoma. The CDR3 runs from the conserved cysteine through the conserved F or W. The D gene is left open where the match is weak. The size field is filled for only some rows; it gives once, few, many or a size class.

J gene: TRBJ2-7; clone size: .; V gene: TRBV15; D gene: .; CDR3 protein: CATSRDVRAYEQYF; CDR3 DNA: TGTGCCACCAGCAGAGATGTACGGGCCTACGAGCAGTACTTC
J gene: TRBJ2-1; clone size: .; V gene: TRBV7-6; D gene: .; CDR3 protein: CASSSQPGGAGNEQFF; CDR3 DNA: TGTGCCAGCAGCTCACAACCCGGCGGGGCGGGGAATGAGCAGTTCTTC
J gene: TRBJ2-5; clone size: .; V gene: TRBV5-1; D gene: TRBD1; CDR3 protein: CASSLTGIQETQYF; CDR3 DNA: TGCGCCAGCAGCCTGACAGGGATCCAAGAGACCCAGTACTTC
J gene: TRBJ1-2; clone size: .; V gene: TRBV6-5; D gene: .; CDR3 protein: CAIRRANNYGYTF; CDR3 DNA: TGTGCCATCAGGCGGGCTAATAACTATGGCTACACCTTC
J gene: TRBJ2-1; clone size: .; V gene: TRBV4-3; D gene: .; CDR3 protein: CASSQERLAYNEQFF; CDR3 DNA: TGCGCCAGCAGCCAAGAGCGCCTAGCCTACAATGAGCAGTTCTTC
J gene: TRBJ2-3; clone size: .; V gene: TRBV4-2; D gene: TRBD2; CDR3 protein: CASSQGQRGVTDTQYF; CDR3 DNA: TGTGCCAGCAGCCAAGGACAGCGGGGGGTCACAGATACGCAGTATTTT
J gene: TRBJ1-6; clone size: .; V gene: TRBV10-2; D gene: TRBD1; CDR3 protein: CASTNVPGQEGDSPLHF; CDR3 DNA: TGCGCCAGCACTAACGTCCCGGGACAGGAAGGGGATTCACCCCTCCACTTT
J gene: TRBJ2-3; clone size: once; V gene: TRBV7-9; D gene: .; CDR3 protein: CASSSEGSDTQYF; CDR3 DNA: TGTGCCAGCAGCTCCGAGGGTTCAGATACGCAGTATTTT
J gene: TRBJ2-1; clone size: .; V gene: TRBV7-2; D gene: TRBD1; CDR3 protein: CASRPRTGGYNEQFF; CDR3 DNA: TGTGCCAGCAGACCCCGGACAGGGGGCTACAATGAGCAGTTCTTC
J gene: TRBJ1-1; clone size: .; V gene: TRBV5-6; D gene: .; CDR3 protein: CASSLHPGTEAFF; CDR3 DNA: TGTGCCAGCAGCTTGCACCCGGGAACTGAAGCTTTCTTT
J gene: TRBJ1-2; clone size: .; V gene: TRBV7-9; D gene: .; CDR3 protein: CASSLVSGDRGYTF; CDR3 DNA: TGTGCCAGCAGCTTAGTCTCAGGGGATCGTGGCTACACCTTC
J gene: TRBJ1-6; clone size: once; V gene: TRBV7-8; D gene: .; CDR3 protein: CASRSSYNSPLHF; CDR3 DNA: TGTGCCAGCCGGAGCTCCTATAATTCACCCCTCCACTTT
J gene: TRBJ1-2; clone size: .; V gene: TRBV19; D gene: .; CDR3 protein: CASSAQVNYGYTF; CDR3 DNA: TGTGCCAGTAGTGCACAAGTTAACTATGGCTACACCTTC
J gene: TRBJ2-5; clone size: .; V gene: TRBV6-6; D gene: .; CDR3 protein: CASSYQQETQYF; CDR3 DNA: TGTGCCAGCAGTTACCAACAAGAGACCCAGTACTTC
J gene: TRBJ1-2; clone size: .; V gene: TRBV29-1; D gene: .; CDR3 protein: CSVVPTGPWNYGYTF; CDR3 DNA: TGCAGCGTAGTACCCACAGGGCCTTGGAACTATGGCTACACCTTC
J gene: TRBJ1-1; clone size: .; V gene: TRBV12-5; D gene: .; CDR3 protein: CASGWRLDTEAFF; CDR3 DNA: TGTGCTAGTGGTTGGAGGTTGGACACTGAAGCTTTCTTT
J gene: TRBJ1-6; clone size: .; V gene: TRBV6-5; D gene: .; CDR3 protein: CASSILGISSPLHF; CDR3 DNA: TGTGCCAGCAGTATTCTGGGAATTTCTTCACCCCTCCACTTT
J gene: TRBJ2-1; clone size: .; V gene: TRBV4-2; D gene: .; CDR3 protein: CASSQDQGTHYNEQFF; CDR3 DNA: TGTGCCAGCAGCCAAGATCAAGGGACTCATTACAATGAGCAGTTCTTC
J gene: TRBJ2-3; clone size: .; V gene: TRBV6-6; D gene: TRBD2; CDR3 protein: CASARRGGADTQYF; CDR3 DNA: TGTGCCAGCGCCCGACGGGGGGGGGCAGATACGCAGTATTTT
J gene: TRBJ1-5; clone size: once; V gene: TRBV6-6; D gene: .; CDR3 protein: CASNNYRAGQPQHF; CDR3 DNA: TGTGCCAGCAACAACTACAGGGCTGGCCAGCCCCAGCATTTT
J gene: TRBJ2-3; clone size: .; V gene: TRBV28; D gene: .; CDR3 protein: CASSFTDTQYF; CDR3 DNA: TGTGCCAGCAGTTTTACAGATACGCAGTATTTT
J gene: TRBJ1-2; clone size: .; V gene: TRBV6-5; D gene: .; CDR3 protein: CASSSFDSYGYTF; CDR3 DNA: TGTGCCAGCAGTTCGTTTGACAGCTATGGCTACACCTTC
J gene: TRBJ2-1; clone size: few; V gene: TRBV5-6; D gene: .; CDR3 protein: CASSSPRPVGYNEQFF; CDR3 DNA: TGTGCCAGCAGCTCCCCCCGACCCGTCGGTTACAATGAGCAGTTCTTC
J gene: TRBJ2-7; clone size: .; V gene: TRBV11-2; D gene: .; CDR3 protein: CASSLVAGQTYEQYF; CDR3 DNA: TGTGCCAGCAGCTTAGTGGCGGGGCAAACCTACGAGCAGTACTTC
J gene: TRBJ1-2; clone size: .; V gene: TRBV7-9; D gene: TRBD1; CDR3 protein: CASSHRDRDGYTF; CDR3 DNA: TGTGCCAGCAGCCACCGGGACAGGGATGGCTACACCTTC
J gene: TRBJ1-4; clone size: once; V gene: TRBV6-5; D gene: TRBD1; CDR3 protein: CASRRTGGGEKLFF; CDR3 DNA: TGTGCCAGCAGAAGGACAGGGGGAGGTGAAAAACTGTTTTTT
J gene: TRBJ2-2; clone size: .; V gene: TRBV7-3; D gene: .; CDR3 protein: CASSLTGRTGELFF; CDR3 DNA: TGTGCCAGCAGCTTAACGGGGCGCACCGGGGAGCTGTTTTTT
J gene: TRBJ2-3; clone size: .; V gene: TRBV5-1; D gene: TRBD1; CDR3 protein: CASSLEGTGRDTQYF; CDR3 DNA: TGCGCCAGCAGCTTGGAAGGGACAGGGCGAGATACGCAGTATTTT